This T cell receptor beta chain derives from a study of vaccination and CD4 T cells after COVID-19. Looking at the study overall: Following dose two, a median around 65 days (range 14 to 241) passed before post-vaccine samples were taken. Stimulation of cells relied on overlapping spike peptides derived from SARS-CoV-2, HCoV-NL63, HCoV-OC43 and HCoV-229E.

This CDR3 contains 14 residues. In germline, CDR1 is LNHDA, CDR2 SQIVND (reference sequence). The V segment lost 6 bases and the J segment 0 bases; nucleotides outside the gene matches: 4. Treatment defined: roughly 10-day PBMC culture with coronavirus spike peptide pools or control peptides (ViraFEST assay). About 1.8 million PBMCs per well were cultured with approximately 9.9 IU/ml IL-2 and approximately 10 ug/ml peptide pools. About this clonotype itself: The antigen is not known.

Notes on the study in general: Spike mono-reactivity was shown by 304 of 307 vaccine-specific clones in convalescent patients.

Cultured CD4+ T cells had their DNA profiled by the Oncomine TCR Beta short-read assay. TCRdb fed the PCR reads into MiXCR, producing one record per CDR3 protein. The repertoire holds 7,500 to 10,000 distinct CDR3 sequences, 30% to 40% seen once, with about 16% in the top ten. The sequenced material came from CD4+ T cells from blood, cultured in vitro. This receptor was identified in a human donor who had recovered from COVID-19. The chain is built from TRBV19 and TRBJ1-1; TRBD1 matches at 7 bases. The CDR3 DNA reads TGTGCCAGTAGCCCCGGGACAGTGAACACTGAAGCTTTCTTT. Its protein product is CASSPGTVNTEAFF.